Sequencing of this T cell receptor (beta chain) was carried out in a study of T cell responses to AZD1222 COVID-19 vaccine. Points from the study as a whole: Most donors were white British and more were female, and clonal diversity was possibly underestimated.

Profiling relied on immunoSEQ multiplex PCR, and the TCRdb table lists in-frame clones only, not all of them. The sample has about 120,000 clones; about 90% are singletons. After removal of 0 bases from V and 4 bases from J, the junction contained 10 bases not matched to a gene. The CDR3 is 17 amino acids. Looked up from germline, CDR1 is SGDLS and CDR2 is YYNGEE. About this clone itself: The target antigen is unknown.

This receptor was obtained from an adult in good health. The specimen comprised peripheral blood, sampled on day 0 of AZD1222 vaccination. This rearrangement joins TRBV9 to TRBJ2-3; 8 bases align to TRBD2. This CDR3 reads CASSVDPPGLVADTQYF. Here the CDR3 DNA reads TGTGCCAGCAGCGTAGACCCCCCGGGACTAGTAGCAGATACGCAGTATTTT.